The source of this TCR beta chain is a study of T cells after somatic rescue of genetic block. The protocol was immunoSEQ multiplex PCR, while the TCRdb copy is restricted to in-frame clones and leaves out a portion. The sample consists of 80,000 to 100,000 clones, 85% to 90% of them appearing once. The sequenced material came from peripheral blood mononuclear cells (PBMCs). This clonotype was sampled from a woman aged 18-35 years.

CDR3 in amino acids: CASSPKGTGNTEAFF. The CDR3, as DNA: TGTGCCAGTAGCCCTAAGGGGACGGGGAACACTGAAGCTTTCTTT. The V gene is TRBV19, the J gene TRBJ1-1; possibly TRBD1 for D (5 bases). V was cut by 6 bases and J by 1 base, with 15 bases left in between. This CDR3 contains 15 residues. Germline V gives CDR1 LNHDA, CDR2 SQIVND (reference sequence). Using reference TRBV19 and TRBJ1-1 for the parts outside the CDR3, the full variable domain is DGGITQSPKYLFRKEGQNVTLSCEQNLNHDAMYWYRQDPGQGLRLIYYSQIVNDFQKGDIAEGYSVSREKKESFPLTVTSAQKNPTAFYLCASSPKGTGNTEAFFGQGTRLTVV.